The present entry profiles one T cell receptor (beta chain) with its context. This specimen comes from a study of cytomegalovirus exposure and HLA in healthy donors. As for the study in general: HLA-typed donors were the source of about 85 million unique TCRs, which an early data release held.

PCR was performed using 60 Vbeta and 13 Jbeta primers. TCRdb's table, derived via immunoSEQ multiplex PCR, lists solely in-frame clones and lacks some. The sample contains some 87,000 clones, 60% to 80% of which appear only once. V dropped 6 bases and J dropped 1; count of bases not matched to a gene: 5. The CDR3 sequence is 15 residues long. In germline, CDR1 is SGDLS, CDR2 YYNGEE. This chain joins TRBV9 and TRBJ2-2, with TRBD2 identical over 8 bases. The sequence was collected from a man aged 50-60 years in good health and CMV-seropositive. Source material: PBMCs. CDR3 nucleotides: TGTGCCAGCACTCGGACTAGCCAGAACACCGGGGAGCTGTTTTTT. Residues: CASTRTSQNTGELFF.